The entry below describes one TCR beta chain. Its specificity is not known. Per individual sample, about 10^5 TCR templates were assayed. TCRdb's copy holds only in-frame clones and misses some; the assay was immunoSEQ multiplex PCR. The table has fewer than 70,000 clones, 80% to 90% seen once. The CDR3 runs 13 residues. From germline, CDR1 is ENHRY and CDR2 SYGVKD. Trimming removed 0 bases at V and 7 bases at J, with 9 bases between. The data derive from a study of siplizumab effects on memory and regulatory T cells. Study-wide points: Siplizumab caused a significant drop in alloreactive sequences traceable to unstimulated CD4+ memory cells.

The TCR originated in a human donor in good health. The J gene is TRBJ1-2, the V gene TRBV10-3; the D gene is possibly TRBD1 (6 bases). The source material was Tregs sorted from blood. CDR3 sequence: CAISESQGGGYTF. In DNA form, the CDR3 reads TGTGCCATCAGTGAGTCACAGGGTGGTGGCTACACCTTC.